This TCR beta chain was captured in a study of cytomegalovirus exposure and HLA in healthy donors. Regarding the study as a whole: Presence/absence analyses assumed roughly uniform sequencing depth across donors. Most sequenced TCRs were rare (though some public TCRs occurred in many donors). The investigators catalogued 150 to 200 TCR beta chains as cytomegalovirus-associated. HLA alleles were associated with 17,000 or so TCR beta sequences in a later analysis at 0.05 false discovery rate.

Trimming took 8 bases from V and 5 from J; bases not matched to a gene: 11. CDR3 length: 14 residues. Per the germline V gene, CDR1 is MNHNY and CDR2 is SVGAGI (reference sequence). 60 Vbeta and 13 Jbeta primers were used in PCR. The protocol was immunoSEQ multiplex PCR, while the TCRdb copy is restricted to in-frame clones and leaves out a portion. The profile shows roughly 170,000 clones, around 82% of them singletons. Concerning this clone: What it recognizes is unknown.

The receptor was derived from a young man in good health and CMV-seronegative. The genes are TRBV6-6 and TRBJ1-1; 7 bases agree with TRBD1. Sequenced sample: PBMCs. CDR3: CASLQYRGRTEAFF. CDR3 bases: TGTGCCAGCTTGCAGTACAGGGGCAGAACTGAAGCTTTCTTT.